This TCR beta chain was retrieved from a study of T-cell reconstitution after alpha-beta-depleted transplantation in children. This clonotype was recorded a few times. Unique molecular identifiers were incorporated during preparation of the TCRbeta library. TCRdb processed the PCR reads anew with MiXCR; each CDR3 protein has one entry. The table records about 980,000 distinct CDR3 sequences, around 30% of them present only once. The specimen comprised PBMCs, mostly from graft donor cells, sampled 360 days after TCRalphabeta/CD19-depleted stem cell transplant. The sequence was collected from a boy under three years old who had a stem cell transplant for SCID, so the T cells may come from the graft donor.

The CDR3 DNA reads TGCGCCAGCAGAGGCGGGCCGCTTACAAAGTATGGCTACACCTTC. This gives the protein CASRGGPLTKYGYTF. The V call is TRBV5-1, the J call TRBJ1-2; no reliable D call. The V end lost 5 bases, the J end lost 5 bases, and 19 bases lay between the germline ends. Looked up from germline, CDR1 is SGHRS and CDR2 is YFSETQ. This CDR3 has 15 amino acids.